These 3 T cell receptor beta chains came from one sample sequenced in a study of blood T cell repertoires in COVID-19. TCRdb's copy holds only in-frame clones and misses some; the assay was immunoSEQ multiplex PCR. The sample contains 100,000 to 150,000 clones, roughly 91% of which appear only once. The source material was peripheral blood. All receptors derive from a man aged 60 to 69 with COVID-19, enrolled during active disease.

The V and J genes are TRBV30 and TRBJ1-2; D not resolved. V was shortened by 0 bases and J by 8 bases, with 13 bases between the two germline ends. CDR1 is GTSNPN, CDR2 SVGIG, per germline (reference sequence). The CDR3 runs to 13 residues. The CDR3 protein is CAWSVGGSGGYTF. CDR3 DNA sequence: TGTGCCTGGAGTGTAGGTGGGAGCGGCGGCTACACCTTC.

J is TRBJ2-3 and V is TRBV7-3; no reliable D call. This CDR3 comprises 12 residues. Trimming cost V 4 bases and J 2 bases, with 4 bases left between them. Germline CDR1 and CDR2: SGHTA and FQGTGA. The CDR3 DNA is TGTGCCAGCAGCTCATTCACAGATACGCAGTATTTT. This encodes CASSSFTDTQYF.

The chain carries TRBV6-5 and TRBJ1-4, with D perhaps matching TRBD1 (5 bases). The CDR3 is 12 residues long. The germline gives CDR1 MNHEY, CDR2 SVGAGI. The V end lost 10 bases, the J end lost 8 bases, and 14 bases lay between the germline ends. CDR3 in DNA: TGTGCCATCGGGGGACTTTTCGAAAAACTGTTTTTT. Amino acid sequence: CAIGGLFEKLFF.